This TCR beta chain appears in the sequencing data of a study of vaccination effects on CD4 cells after COVID-19. Across the study: Participants received two doses of either the BNT162b2 or mRNA-1273 vaccine. A couple of convalescent patients gave samples 16 days and one week before vaccination.

Within the ViraFEST assay, antigen-specific CD4+ T cells underwent expansion with viral peptide pools prior to sequencing. Once cultured for approximately ten days, the cells underwent separation to obtain CD4+ T cells. Infection dated between March and December 2020, before the Alpha, Beta and Delta variants reached the United States. For the negative control culture, a pool of HIV-1 Nef peptides was used. Trimming left V 0 bases short and J 5 bases short, with 4 bases between. Per germline, CDR1 MNHEY and CDR2 SVGEGT. The CDR3 totals 12 residues. Measured with immunoSEQ multiplex PCR; TCRdb has only the in-frame clones, and not every one. The sample has roughly 70,000 clones, 65% to 75% seen once; the top ten hold under 6%. About this clone: Its cognate antigen is unknown.

The input for sequencing was CD4+ T cells from PBMCs cultured with HIV peptides, taken before COVID-19 vaccination. The subset: HIV-1 Nef peptide pool negative control/reference culture. The chain combines TRBV6-2 or TRBV6-3 with TRBJ1-2, with D hard to call. The clonotype comes from a human donor who had a prior SARS-CoV-2 infection. The DNA for the CDR3 is TGTGCCAGCAGTTACTCAGGATATGGCTACACCTTC. Protein product: CASSYSGYGYTF.